The TCR beta chain described here comes from a study of blood T cell repertoires in COVID-19. Study information: Acute and convalescent COVID-19 samples came from the United States, Italy and Spain. T cells, B-cell-depleted T cells, or PBMCs provided the cDNA or gDNA that served as material.

Original processing notes: Reference gene primer amplification yielded estimated nucleated cell counts. Assay: immunoSEQ multiplex PCR; the TCRdb copy retains only in-frame clones and omits some. V, J and clone size derive from that table, while D and trimming were established from the DNA sequence. The sample contains about 220,000 clones, roughly 87% of which appear only once. This CDR3 comprises 15 residues. Germline V gives CDR1 GTSNPN, CDR2 SVGIG (reference sequence). J was trimmed by 2 bases and V by 1 base; bases with no gene match: 5. This TCR derives from a man aged 35 to 55 with active or convalescent COVID-19. Sequencing used peripheral blood. The chain joins TRBV30 to TRBJ1-2, with TRBD1 matching 9 bases. CDR3 nucleotides: TGTGCCTGGAGTGCCCCCGGGACAGGGAACTATGGCTACACCTTC. This codes for CAWSAPGTGNYGYTF.